The clone carrying this T cell receptor (beta chain) was seen repeatedly, ten times or more. Its antigen is unidentified. The sample comes from a study of T cells in Graves' hyperthyroidism and ophthalmopathy. Findings of the study overall: With a median lead of approximately six months before onset, the model predicted ophthalmopathy.

Clinical Activity Scores of at least 3, NOSPECS grades of at least 4 and durations under 3 months characterized ophthalmopathy patients. TCR beta CDR3 sequences were amplified from RNA transcripts. TCR CDR3 regions were first amplified by RT-PCR with HTBI primers. TCRdb independently ran MiXCR on the multiplex PCR reads; one entry per CDR3 protein. The sample comprises roughly 240,000 distinct CDR3 sequences, approximately 16% of which are singletons, and about 30% rests with the top ten. This TCR was sampled from a woman under 30 with Graves' ophthalmopathy. The sequencing input was blood.

The DNA of the CDR3 is TGTGCCAGCAGTTACTCGAGCGGGATGGGAACCGGGGAGCTGTTTTTT. Its translation: CASSYSSGMGTGELFF. The chain is built from TRBV6-5 and TRBJ2-2; 7 nucleotides align to TRBD2. Trimming removed 0 bases from V and 5 bases from J; junction bases left unmatched: 6. Germline lookup yields CDR1 MNHEY and CDR2 SVGAGI. The CDR3 sequence is 16 residues long.